The 19 T cell receptor beta chains listed next were all sequenced from one sample in a study of OX40 agonist ivuxolimab in advanced cancers. The assay was immunoSEQ multiplex PCR, and TCRdb's table has in-frame clones only and misses some. The sample holds roughly 100,000 clones, around 90% seen once. This specimen consisted of CD4+ or CD8+ T cells sorted from blood, obtained in a trial of the OX40 agonist ivuxolimab. The receptors shown here come from an adult with an advanced solid tumor such as melanoma, head and neck, liver or kidney cancer.

The rearrangement links TRBV6-1 to TRBJ2-3; D uncertain. Germline CDR1 MNHNS, CDR2 SASEGT. V gave up 2 bases and J gave up 4 bases, with 10 bases separating them. The CDR3 extends over 14 amino acids. The CDR3 DNA reads as TGTGCCAGCAGTGAATTGGACGTCGCAGATACGCAGTATTTT. This codes for CASSELDVADTQYF.

This rearrangement joins TRBV7-2 to TRBJ2-3; a possible D gene is TRBD2 (7 bases). Deletions cut 1 base from V and 0 bases from J, with 11 bases between. The germline gives CDR1 SGHTA, CDR2 FQGNSA. The CDR3 length is 16 residues. CDR3 residues: CASSLVGGASTDTQYF. CDR3 coding DNA: TGTGCCAGCAGCTTAGTGGGGGGGGCAAGCACAGATACGCAGTATTTT. The full variable domain, with the rest looked up from reference TRBV7-2 and TRBJ2-3, is GAGVSQSPSNKVTEKGKDVELRCDPISGHTALYWYRQSLGQGLEFLIYFQGNSAPDKSGLPSDRFSAERTGGSVSTLTIQRTQQEDSAVYLCASSLVGGASTDTQYFGPGTRLTVL.

The V and J genes are TRBV4-3 and TRBJ2-1; TRBD2 might be the D (6 bases). CDR1 is LGHNA, CDR2 YSLEER, per germline. V lost 2 bases and J 8 bases, leaving 13 bases between the germline ends. The CDR3 is 14 residues long. As DNA, the CDR3 is TGCGCCAGCAGCCAACTACCCGGGGGAGATGAGCAGTTCTTC. Translation gives CASSQLPGGDEQFF.

V gene TRBV30 combines with J gene TRBJ2-5, with 10 bases identical to TRBD1. The CDR3 spans 15 residues. V lost 0 bases and J lost 3; bases outside the gene matches: 4. The germline V gene encodes CDR1 GTSNPN and CDR2 SVGIG (reference sequence). The CDR3 DNA follows: TGTGCCTGGAGTGTAAAGGGGACAGGGGAAGAGACCCAGTACTTC. It is translated as CAWSVKGTGEETQYF.

This sequence joins TRBV6-5 and TRBJ1-6; TRBD1 matches 7 bases. V lost 4 bases, J lost 5 bases, and 5 bases stayed unmatched. CDR3 length: 15 amino acids. Germline loops: CDR1 MNHEY, CDR2 SVGAGI. The CDR3 loop is CASSFGTVNNSPLHF. CDR3 coding DNA: TGTGCCAGCAGTTTCGGGACAGTTAATAATTCACCCCTCCACTTT.

The genes are TRBV28 and TRBJ2-2, with 8 bases that match TRBD2. V trimming: 4 bases; J trimming: 0 bases; junction bases outside the gene matches: 4. This CDR3 region has 16 residues. Per the germline V gene, CDR1 is MDHEN and CDR2 is SYDVKM. DNA of the CDR3: TGTGCCAGCAGTTATAGCGGGGCTACGAACACCGGGGAGCTGTTTTTT. Its translation is CASSYSGATNTGELFF.

The chain combines TRBV18 with TRBJ1-3; no definite D call. Trimming took 3 bases from V and 0 from J, leaving 9 bases between them. This CDR3 is 15 amino acids long. Germline CDR1 and CDR2: KGHSH and LQKENI. The CDR3 bases are TGTGCCAGCTCACCGACCGAGCCCTCTGGAAACACCATATATTTT. Translation gives CASSPTEPSGNTIYF.

This CDR3 is CASRLPGTGYGYTF. DNA of the CDR3: TGTGCCAGCAGATTACCGGGGACAGGGTATGGCTACACCTTC. This rearrangement joins TRBV7-9 to TRBJ1-2; TRBD1 matches at 9 bases. The junction had 7 bases not matched to a gene; V was cut back by 6 bases and J by 5 bases. Germline loops: CDR1 SEHNR, CDR2 FQNEAQ (reference sequence). This CDR3 spans 14 amino acids.

The rearrangement uses TRBV27 and TRBJ2-4; 10 bases align to TRBD1. CDR1 and CDR2 from the germline V gene are MNHEY and SMNVEV (reference sequence). The length of the CDR3 is 15 residues. V was pared by 8 bases and J by 4 bases, with 8 bases of the junction left unmatched. The CDR3: CASGVRTGGKNIQYF. The CDR3 bases are TGTGCCAGCGGGGTACGGACAGGGGGTAAAAACATTCAGTACTTC.

The V and J genes are TRBV19 and TRBJ2-5, with TRBD2 identical over 8 bases. Germline CDR1 is LNHDA and CDR2 is SQIVND (reference sequence). The CDR3 covers 15 residues. With V trimmed by 8 bases and J by 4 bases, 12 bases remained unmatched. The CDR3 coding sequence is TGTGCCAGTGGGACTAGTACCTCACAGTCAGAGACCCAGTACTTC. This sequence encodes CASGTSTSQSETQYF.

The chain joins TRBV27 to TRBJ2-1; 8 positions match TRBD1. The CDR3 is 16 amino acids. Germline V gene data show CDR1 as MNHEY and CDR2 as SMNVEV (reference sequence). V trimming: 0 bases; J trimming: 6 bases; junction bases outside the gene matches: 7. The CDR3 spells CASSLSSQGALNEQFF. For the CDR3, the DNA is TGTGCCAGCAGTTTATCGTCTCAGGGGGCTCTCAATGAGCAGTTCTTC.

This rearrangement joins TRBV18 to TRBJ1-1; TRBD1 matches at 7 bases. This CDR3 has 14 residues. The germline V gene encodes CDR1 KGHSH and CDR2 LQKENI. The trim removed 1 base at V and 7 bases at J, leaving 6 bases unmatched. CDR3 protein: CASSPQGAGDEAFF. In nucleotides, the CDR3 is TGTGCCAGCTCACCACAGGGGGCTGGCGATGAAGCTTTCTTT.

CDR3 sequence reads: CASSTQGAGANVLTF. The CDR3 DNA reads as TGTGCCAGCAGCACACAGGGGGCTGGGGCCAACGTCCTGACTTTC. The chain couples TRBV11-2 to TRBJ2-6, with 8 bases lining up with TRBD1. Trimming cost V 5 bases and J 2 bases; bases outside gene matches: 2. The CDR3 is 15 amino acids. CDR1 is SGHAT, CDR2 FQNNGV, per germline.

This clone showed up just once. This rearrangement joins TRBV28 to TRBJ1-6, with D possibly TRBD1 on 6 matching bases. Looked up from germline, CDR1 is MDHEN and CDR2 is SYDVKM. This CDR3 is built from 14 residues. V was clipped by 8 bases and J by 10 bases, with 18 bases between them. CDR3 in amino acids: CASSRGRGRSPLHF. For the CDR3, the DNA is TGTGCCAGCTCTCGAGGAAGGGGGAGGTCACCCCTCCACTTT.

The J gene is TRBJ2-7, the V gene TRBV28, with 9 positions matching TRBD1. The V and J ends lost 6 bases and 0 bases, in that order; junction bases with no gene match: 9. Germline-derived CDR1 and CDR2 are MDHEN and SYDVKM. The CDR3 sequence is 16 residues long. CDR3: CASSLSGTGHSYEQYF. The DNA for the CDR3 is TGTGCCAGCAGCCTTTCAGGGACAGGGCACTCCTACGAGCAGTACTTC. The variable domain in full, with the rest retrieved from reference TRBV28 and TRBJ2-7, is DVKVTQSSRYLVKRTGEKVFLECVQDMDHENMFWYRQDPGLGLRLIYFSYDVKMKEKGDIPEGYSVSREKKERFSLILESASTNQTSMYLCASSLSGTGHSYEQYFGPGTRLTVT.

This clone was counted a few times. The chain has TRBV27 and TRBJ2-3; possible D gene TRBD2, 6 bases. This CDR3 has 15 amino acids. CDR1 MNHEY and CDR2 SMNVEV come from the germline V gene (reference sequence). The V end lost 7 bases, the J end lost 0 bases, and 14 bases lay between the germline ends. The CDR3 is CASKFGGTSTDTQYF. The CDR3 DNA reads TGTGCCAGCAAGTTCGGCGGGACGAGCACAGATACGCAGTATTTT.

The chain joins TRBV7-2 to TRBJ2-5, with 8 bases lining up with TRBD1. This CDR3 is built from 15 residues. The V gene's germline CDR1 is SGHTA and CDR2 FQGNSA. Trimming cost V 5 bases and J 5 bases; bases outside gene matches: 10. CDR3 in amino acids: CASSPLGQGAETQYF. The CDR3 region has the DNA TGTGCCAGCAGCCCCTTGGGCCAGGGGGCTGAGACCCAGTACTTC. Combining the CDR3 with reference TRBV7-2 and TRBJ2-5 gives the whole variable domain GAGVSQSPSNKVTEKGKDVELRCDPISGHTALYWYRQSLGQGLEFLIYFQGNSAPDKSGLPSDRFSAERTGGSVSTLTIQRTQQEDSAVYLCASSPLGQGAETQYFGPGTRLLVL.

The table lists this clone with a count of one. The chain is built from TRBV10-1 and TRBJ1-4, with a tentative D call TRBD1 (6 bases). This CDR3 has 14 residues. CDR1 and CDR2 (germline): WNHNN, SYGVQD (reference sequence). Trimming pared 6 bases from V and 0 bases from J, leaving 8 bases between. CDR3 nucleotides: TGCGCCAGCAGCCGGGACACAACTAATGAAAAACTGTTTTTT. Its translation: CASSRDTTNEKLFF.

The chain recombines TRBV9 with TRBJ1-2; 9 nucleotides agree with TRBD1. V shed 0 bases, J shed 1 base, and the junction held 4 bases outside the gene matches. This CDR3 is built from 16 residues. The germline V gene encodes CDR1 SGDLS and CDR2 YYNGEE. The CDR3 spells CASSVGGTGHNYGYTF. For the CDR3, the DNA is TGTGCCAGCAGCGTAGGGGGGACAGGGCATAACTATGGCTACACCTTC.